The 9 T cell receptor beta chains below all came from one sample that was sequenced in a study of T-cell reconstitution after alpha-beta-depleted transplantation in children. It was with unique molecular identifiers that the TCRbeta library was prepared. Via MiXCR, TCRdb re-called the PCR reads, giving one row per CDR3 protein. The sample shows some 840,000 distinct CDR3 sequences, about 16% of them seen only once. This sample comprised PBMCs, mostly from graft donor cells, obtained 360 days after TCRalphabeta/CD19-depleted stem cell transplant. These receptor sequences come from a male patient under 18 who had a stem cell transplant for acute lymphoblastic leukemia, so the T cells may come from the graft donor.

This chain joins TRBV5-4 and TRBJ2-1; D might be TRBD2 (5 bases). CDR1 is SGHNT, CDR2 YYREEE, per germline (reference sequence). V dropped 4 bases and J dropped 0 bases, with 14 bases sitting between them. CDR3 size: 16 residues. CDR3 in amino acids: CASSRARVSSYNEQFF. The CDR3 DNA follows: TGTGCCAGCAGCCGGGCGAGGGTAAGCTCCTACAATGAGCAGTTCTTC.

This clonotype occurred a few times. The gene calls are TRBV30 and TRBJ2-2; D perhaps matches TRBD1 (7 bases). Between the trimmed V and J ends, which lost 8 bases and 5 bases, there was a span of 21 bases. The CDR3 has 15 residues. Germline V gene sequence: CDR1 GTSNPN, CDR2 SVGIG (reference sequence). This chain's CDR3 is CARGLDRAGTGELFF. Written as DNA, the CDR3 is TGTGCCAGAGGGCTAGACAGGGCGGGAACCGGGGAGCTGTTTTTT.

The CDR3 spells CASSLARGYTGELFF. CDR3 sequence (DNA): TGCGCCAGCAGCTTGGCCCGGGGTTACACCGGGGAGCTGTTTTTT. The genes are TRBV5-1 and TRBJ2-2, with D possibly TRBD2 on 5 matching bases. CDR1 SGHRS and CDR2 YFSETQ come from the germline V gene. This CDR3 comprises 15 residues. V gave up 0 bases and J gave up 3 bases, with 9 bases separating them.

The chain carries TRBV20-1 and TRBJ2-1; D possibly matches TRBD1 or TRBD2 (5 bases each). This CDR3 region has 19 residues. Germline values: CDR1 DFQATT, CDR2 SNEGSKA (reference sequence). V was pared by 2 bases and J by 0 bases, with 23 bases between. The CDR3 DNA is TGCAGTGCTAGACAACCCGAAAGGGGCGGGCGGAGCTCCTACAATGAGCAGTTCTTC. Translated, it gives CSARQPERGGRSSYNEQFF.

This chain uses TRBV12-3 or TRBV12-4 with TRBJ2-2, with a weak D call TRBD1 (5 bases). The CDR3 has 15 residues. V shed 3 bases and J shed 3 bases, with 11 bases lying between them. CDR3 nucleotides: TGTGCCAGCAGTTTCCCAGGGTGGGACACCGGGGAGCTGTTTTTT. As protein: CASSFPGWDTGELFF.

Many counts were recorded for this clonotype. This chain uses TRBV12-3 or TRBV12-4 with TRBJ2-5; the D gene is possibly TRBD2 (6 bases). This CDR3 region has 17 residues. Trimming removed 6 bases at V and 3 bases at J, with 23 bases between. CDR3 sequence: CASRSRPGTPREETQYF. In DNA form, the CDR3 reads TGTGCCAGCAGATCTCGACCGGGGACTCCCCGAGAAGAGACCCAGTACTTC.

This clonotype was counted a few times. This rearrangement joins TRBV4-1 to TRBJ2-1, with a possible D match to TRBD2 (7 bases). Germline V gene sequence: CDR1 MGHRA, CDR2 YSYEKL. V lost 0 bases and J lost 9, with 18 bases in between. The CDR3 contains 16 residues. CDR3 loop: CASSQDLGLEGGEQFF. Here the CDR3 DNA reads TGCGCCAGCAGCCAAGATCTAGGACTAGAGGGGGGTGAGCAGTTCTTC.

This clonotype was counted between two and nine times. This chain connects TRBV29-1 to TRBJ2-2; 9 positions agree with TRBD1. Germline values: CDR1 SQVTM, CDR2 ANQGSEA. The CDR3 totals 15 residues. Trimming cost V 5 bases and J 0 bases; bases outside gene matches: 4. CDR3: CSVLQGASNTGELFF. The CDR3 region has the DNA TGCAGCGTTTTACAGGGGGCATCGAACACCGGGGAGCTGTTTTTT.

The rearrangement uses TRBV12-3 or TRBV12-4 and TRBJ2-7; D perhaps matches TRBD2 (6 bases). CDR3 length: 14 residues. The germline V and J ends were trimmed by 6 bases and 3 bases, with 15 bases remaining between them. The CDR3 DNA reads TGTGCCAGCAGCTTACCGGGAGTGGACTACGAGCAGTACTTC. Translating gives CASSLPGVDYEQYF.